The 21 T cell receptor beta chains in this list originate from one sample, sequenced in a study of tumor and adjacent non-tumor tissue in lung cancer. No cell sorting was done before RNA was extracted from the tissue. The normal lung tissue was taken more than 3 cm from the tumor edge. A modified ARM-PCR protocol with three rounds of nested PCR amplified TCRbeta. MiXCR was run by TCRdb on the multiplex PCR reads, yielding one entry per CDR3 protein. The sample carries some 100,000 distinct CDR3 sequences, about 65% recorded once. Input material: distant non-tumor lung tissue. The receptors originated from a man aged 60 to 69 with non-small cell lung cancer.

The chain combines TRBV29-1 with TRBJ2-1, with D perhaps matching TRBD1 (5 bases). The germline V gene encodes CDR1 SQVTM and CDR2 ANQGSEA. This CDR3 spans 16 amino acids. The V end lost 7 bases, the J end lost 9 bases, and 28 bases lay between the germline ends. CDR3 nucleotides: TGCAGCGCTAACGAGGCCGCACAGGTCGACATGGGTGAGCAGTTCTTC. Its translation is CSANEAAQVDMGEQFF.

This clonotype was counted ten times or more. Written as DNA, the CDR3 is TGTGCCAGCAGCACTTTGGGTGGAGAGACCCAGTACTTC. It translates to CASSTLGGETQYF. The chain recombines TRBV5-6 with TRBJ2-5; D gene unclear. CDR1 SGHDT and CDR2 YYEEEE come from the germline V gene. The CDR3 consists of 13 residues. V lost 4 bases and J 4 bases, leaving 11 bases between the germline ends.

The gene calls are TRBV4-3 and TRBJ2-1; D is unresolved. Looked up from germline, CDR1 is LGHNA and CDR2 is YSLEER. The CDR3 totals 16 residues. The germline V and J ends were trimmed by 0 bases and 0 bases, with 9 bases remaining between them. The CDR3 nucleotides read TGCGCCAGCAGCCAAGATGGGTCGAGCTCCTACAATGAGCAGTTCTTC. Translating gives CASSQDGSSSYNEQFF.

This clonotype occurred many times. The CDR3 bases are TGCAGCGTTCCAGCGCGGCCGGGGCAGTTCTTC. Protein sequence: CSVPARPGQFF. This chain uses TRBV29-1 with TRBJ2-1; D is undetermined. CDR1 and CDR2 (germline): SQVTM, ANQGSEA. The ends were cut back, 5 bases at V and 12 bases at J, with 14 bases in the middle. The CDR3 has 11 amino acids.

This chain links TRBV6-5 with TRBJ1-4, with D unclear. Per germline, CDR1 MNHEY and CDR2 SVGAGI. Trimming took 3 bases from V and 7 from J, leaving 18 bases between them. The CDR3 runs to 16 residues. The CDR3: CASSYRGGECSEKLFF. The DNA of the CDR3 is TGTGCCAGCAGTTATCGCGGCGGAGAGTGTAGTGAAAAACTGTTTTTT.

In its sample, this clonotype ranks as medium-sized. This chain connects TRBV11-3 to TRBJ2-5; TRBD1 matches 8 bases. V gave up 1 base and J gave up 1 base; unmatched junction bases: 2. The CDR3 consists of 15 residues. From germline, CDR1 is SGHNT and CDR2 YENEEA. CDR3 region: CASSLGGQGQETQYF. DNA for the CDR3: TGTGCCAGCAGCTTAGGCGGACAGGGCCAAGAGACCCAGTACTTC.

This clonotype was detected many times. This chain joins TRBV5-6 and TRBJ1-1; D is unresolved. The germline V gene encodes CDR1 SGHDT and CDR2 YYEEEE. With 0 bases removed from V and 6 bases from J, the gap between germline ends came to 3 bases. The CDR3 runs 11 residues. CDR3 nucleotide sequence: TGTGCCAGCAGCTTGGGGCCTGAAGCTTTCTTT. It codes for CASSLGPEAFF.

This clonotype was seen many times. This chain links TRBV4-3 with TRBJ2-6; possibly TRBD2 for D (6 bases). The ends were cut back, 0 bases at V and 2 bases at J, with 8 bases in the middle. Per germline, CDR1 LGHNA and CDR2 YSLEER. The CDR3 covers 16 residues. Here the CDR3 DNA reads TGCGCCAGCAGCCAAGATACGGGGGCTGGGGCCAACGTCCTGACTTTC. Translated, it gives CASSQDTGAGANVLTF.

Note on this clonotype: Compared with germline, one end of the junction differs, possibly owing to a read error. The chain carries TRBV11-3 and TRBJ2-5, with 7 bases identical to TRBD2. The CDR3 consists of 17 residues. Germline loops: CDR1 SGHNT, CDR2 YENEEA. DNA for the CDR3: TGTTCCAGCATCTTAGGTGGCGGGAGTTTACTCCAAGAGACCCAATACTTC. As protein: CSSILGGGSLLQETQYF.

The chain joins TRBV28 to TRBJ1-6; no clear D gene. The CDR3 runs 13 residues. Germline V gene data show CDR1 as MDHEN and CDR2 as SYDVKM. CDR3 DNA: TGTGTCTCCCGAGCGGAGCTTAATTCACCCCTCCACTTT. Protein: CVSRAELNSPLHF.

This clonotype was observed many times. CDR3 residues: CASSRSGGIPAEQYF. CDR3 DNA sequence: TGTGCCAGCAGCCGTTCGGGCGGGATTCCAGCGGAGCAGTACTTC. This rearrangement joins TRBV12-3 or TRBV12-4 to TRBJ2-7; possible D gene TRBD2, 6 bases. Trimming shortened V by 6 bases and J by 7 bases, and 22 bases separated the two germline ends. The CDR3 has 15 residues.

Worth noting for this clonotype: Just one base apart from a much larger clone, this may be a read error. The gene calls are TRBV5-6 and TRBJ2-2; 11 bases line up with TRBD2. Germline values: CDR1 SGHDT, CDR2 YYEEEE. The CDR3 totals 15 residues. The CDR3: CASSSSGGTAGDLFF. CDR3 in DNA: TGTGCCAGCAGTTCTAGCGGGGGGACCGCCGGGGACCTGTTTTTT.

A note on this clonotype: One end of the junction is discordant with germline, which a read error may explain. CDR3 protein: CAGSHRTPTATQYF. The CDR3 region has the DNA TGTGCCGGCAGCCACCGGACCCCCACGGCTACGCAATATTTT. The chain combines TRBV11-2 with TRBJ2-3; D gene ambiguous. This CDR3 contains 14 residues. The germline V gene encodes CDR1 SGHAT and CDR2 FQNNGV.

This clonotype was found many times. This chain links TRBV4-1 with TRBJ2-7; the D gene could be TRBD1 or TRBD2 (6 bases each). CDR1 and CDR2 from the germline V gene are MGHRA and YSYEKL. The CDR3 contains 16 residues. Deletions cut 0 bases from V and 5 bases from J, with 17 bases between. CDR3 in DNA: TGCGCCAGCAGCCAAGATCATGGAGGAGGGGGTAACGAGCAGTACTTC. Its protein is CASSQDHGGGGNEQYF.

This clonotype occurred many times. As DNA, the CDR3 is TGTGCCAGCAGCCCCAGCGCGGGCCTGAGAGGGGAGCTGTTTTTT. Its translation is CASSPSAGLRGELFF. This sequence joins TRBV4-2 and TRBJ2-2; D may be TRBD2 (5 bases). V lost 4 bases, J lost 8 bases, and 17 bases lay in between. The germline V gene encodes CDR1 LGHNA and CDR2 YNFKEQ. CDR3 length equals 15 residues.

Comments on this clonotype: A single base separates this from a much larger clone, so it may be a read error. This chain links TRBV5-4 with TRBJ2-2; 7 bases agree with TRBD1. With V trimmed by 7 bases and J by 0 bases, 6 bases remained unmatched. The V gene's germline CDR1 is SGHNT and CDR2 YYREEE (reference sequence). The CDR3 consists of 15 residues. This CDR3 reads CASGADRANTGELFF. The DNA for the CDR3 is TGTGCCAGCGGCGCAGACAGGGCGAACACCGGGGAGCTGTTTTTT.

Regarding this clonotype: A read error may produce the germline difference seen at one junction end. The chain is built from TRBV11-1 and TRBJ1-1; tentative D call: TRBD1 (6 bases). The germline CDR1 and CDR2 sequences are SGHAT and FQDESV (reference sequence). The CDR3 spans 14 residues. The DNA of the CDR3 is TGTGCCTGCAGCTCATCGGGGGGCGAGACTGAAGCTTTCTTT. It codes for CACSSSGGETEAFF.

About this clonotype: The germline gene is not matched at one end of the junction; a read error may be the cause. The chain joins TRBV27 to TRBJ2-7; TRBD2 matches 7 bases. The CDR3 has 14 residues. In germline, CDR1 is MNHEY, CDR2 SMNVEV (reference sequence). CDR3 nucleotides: TGTGCCAGCAGTTTCAGCGGGGCAACCTACGAGCGGTACTTC. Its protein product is CASSFSGATYERYF.

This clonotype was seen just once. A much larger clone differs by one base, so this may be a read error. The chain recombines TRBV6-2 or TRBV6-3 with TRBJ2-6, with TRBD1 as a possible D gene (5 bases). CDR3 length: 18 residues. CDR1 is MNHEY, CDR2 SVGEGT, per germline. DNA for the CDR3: TGTGCCAGCAGTTACGTGAAGGGGTACCACTCTGGGGCCAACGTCATGACTTTC. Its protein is CASSYVKGYHSGANVMTF.

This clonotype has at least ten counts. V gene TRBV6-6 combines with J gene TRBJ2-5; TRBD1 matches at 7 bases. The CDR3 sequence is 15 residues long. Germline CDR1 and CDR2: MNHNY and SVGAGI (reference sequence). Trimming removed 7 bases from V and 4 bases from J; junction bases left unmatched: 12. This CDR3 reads CASTDPRRGRETQYF. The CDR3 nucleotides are TGTGCCAGCACCGACCCGCGTAGGGGGCGAGAGACCCAGTACTTC.

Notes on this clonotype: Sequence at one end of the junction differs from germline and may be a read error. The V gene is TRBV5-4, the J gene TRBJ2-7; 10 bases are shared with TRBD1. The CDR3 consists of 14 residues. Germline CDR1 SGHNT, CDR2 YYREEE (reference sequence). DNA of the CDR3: TGTACCAGCAGCTGGGGGACAGGGGAAAACGAGCAATACTTC. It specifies CTSSWGTGENEQYF.